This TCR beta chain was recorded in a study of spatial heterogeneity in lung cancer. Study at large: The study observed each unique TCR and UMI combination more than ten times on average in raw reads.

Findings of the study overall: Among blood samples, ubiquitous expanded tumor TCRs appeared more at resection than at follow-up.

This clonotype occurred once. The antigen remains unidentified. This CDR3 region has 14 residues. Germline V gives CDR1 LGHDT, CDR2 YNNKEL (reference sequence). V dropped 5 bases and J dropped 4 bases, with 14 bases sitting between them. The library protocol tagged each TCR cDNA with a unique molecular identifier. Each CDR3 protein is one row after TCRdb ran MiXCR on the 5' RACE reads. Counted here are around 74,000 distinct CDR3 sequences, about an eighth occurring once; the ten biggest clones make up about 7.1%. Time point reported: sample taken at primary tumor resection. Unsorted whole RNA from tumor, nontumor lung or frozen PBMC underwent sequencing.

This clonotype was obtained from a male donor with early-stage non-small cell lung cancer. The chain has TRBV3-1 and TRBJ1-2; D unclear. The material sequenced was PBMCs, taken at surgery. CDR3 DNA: TGTGCCAGCAGCGAAAGGCGGCGCAGCTATGGCTACACCTTC. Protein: CASSERRRSYGYTF.